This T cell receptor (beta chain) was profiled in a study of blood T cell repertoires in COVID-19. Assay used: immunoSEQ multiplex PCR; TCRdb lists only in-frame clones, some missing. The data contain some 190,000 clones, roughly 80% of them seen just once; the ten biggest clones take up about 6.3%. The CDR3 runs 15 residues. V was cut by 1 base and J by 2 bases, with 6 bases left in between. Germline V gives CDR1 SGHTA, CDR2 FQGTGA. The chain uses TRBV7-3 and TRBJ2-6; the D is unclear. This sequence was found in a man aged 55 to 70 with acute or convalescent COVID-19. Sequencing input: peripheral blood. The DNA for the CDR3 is TGTGCCAGCAGCTTAAATCCAGCTGGGGCCAACGTCCTGACTTTC. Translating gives CASSLNPAGANVLTF.